This T cell receptor (beta chain) was identified in a study of T cell repertoires in cytomegalovirus infection. Study information: From public TCR beta signatures came an indication of both CMV infection and matching HLA type.

As to this clonotype: Its antigen is as yet unknown.

CDR1 SGHVS and CDR2 FNYEAQ come from the germline V gene. This CDR3 contains 15 residues. V dropped 5 bases and J dropped 4 bases, with 15 bases sitting between them. In TCRdb, the reads were re-called with MiXCR into one record per CDR3 protein. The table has 8,000 or so distinct CDR3 sequences, approximately 54% seen once; the top ten hold approximately 75%. The chain uses TRBV7-6 and TRBJ2-1; D unresolved. Sequenced material: PBMCs, sequenced either directly or after in vitro stimulation (not recorded which). The source is a human donor in good health (CMV status not recorded). Some clones in this sample may be carry-over from other donors' samples. The DNA of the CDR3 is TGTGCCAGCAGCCCCGACCCCACTGATTACAATGAGCAGTTCTTC. Translated, it gives CASSPDPTDYNEQFF.